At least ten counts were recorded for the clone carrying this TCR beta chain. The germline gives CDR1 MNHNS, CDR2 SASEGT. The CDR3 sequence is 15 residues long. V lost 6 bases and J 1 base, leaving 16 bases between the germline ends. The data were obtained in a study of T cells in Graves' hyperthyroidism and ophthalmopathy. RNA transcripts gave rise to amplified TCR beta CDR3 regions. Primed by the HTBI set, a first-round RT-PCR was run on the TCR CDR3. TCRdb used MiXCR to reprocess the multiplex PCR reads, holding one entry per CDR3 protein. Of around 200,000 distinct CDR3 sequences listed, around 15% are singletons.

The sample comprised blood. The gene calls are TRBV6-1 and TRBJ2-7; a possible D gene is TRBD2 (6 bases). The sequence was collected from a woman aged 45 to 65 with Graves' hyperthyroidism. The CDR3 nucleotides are TGTGCCAGCAGGATCCGACCCGGGAGTTCCTACGAGCAGTACTTC. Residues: CASRIRPGSSYEQYF.